The sequence of this T cell receptor beta chain was determined in a study of T-cell reconstitution after alpha-beta-depleted transplantation in children. Unique molecular identifiers were used in preparing the TCRbeta library. TCRdb re-called the PCR reads with MiXCR, one entry per CDR3 protein. The data contain 250,000 to 400,000 distinct CDR3 sequences, approximately 20% of them singletons. V lost 7 bases and J lost 4; bases outside the gene matches: 12. CDR3 size: 16 residues. The source was PBMCs, mostly from graft donor cells, collected 180 days after TCRalphabeta/CD19-depleted stem cell transplant. The V and J genes are TRBV12-3 or TRBV12-4 and TRBJ2-3, with 9 bases aligning to TRBD2. This TCR was recovered from a male patient aged 5 to 17 who had a stem cell transplant for acute lymphoblastic leukemia, so the T cells may come from the graft donor. CDR3 loop: CASNNPLAGDPDTQYF. The CDR3 DNA sequence: TGTGCCAGCAATAACCCCTTAGCGGGAGACCCAGATACGCAGTATTTT.